Here is one T cell receptor (beta chain) with its context. The antigen is unknown. The data derive from a study of cytomegalovirus exposure and HLA in healthy donors. Study findings and constraints: In a later analysis, the majority of CMV-associated beta chains seemingly showed HLA restriction.

Germline-derived CDR1 and CDR2 are SGHRS and YFSETQ. The CDR3 is made up of 15 amino acids. Deletions cut 0 bases from V and 2 bases from J, with 9 bases between. Amplification used 60 Vbeta primers and 13 Jbeta primers. Produced via immunoSEQ multiplex PCR; TCRdb's table is partial and in-frame only. The sample gives about 82,000 clones, 78% of which show up once; 5.5% to 7% is in the top ten. This clonotype was sampled from a male donor in good health and CMV-seropositive. The sample taken for sequencing was PBMCs. The V gene is TRBV5-1, the J gene TRBJ2-1, with a tentative D call TRBD1 (5 bases). CDR3 sequence: CASSLGGTPYNEQFF. CDR3 bases: TGCGCCAGCAGCTTGGGGGGCACGCCCTACAATGAGCAGTTCTTC.